The sequence of this T cell receptor beta chain was determined in a study of shared clonotypes between healthy human individuals. In the study overall: The donor pool was made up of a couple of women and a few men aged 18 to 49. Each donor contributed plates that comprised three CD4 naive, three CD4 memory, two CD8 naive and one CD8 memory.

This clone was seen a handful of times. CDR3 length: 16 residues. From germline, CDR1 is MNHEY and CDR2 SMNVEV (reference sequence). V was cut by 5 bases and J by 0 bases, with 14 bases left in between. Donation came from healthy HIV-negative adults that had no recent acute infections or vaccinations. Authors' processing steps: ImmunoSEQ gave junction-only sequences without quality scores, so filtering differed. Assay: immunoSEQ multiplex PCR; the TCRdb copy retains only in-frame clones and omits some. V, J and clone size are those of that table, while D and trimming were read from the DNA. The sample has about 1 million clones; 65% to 75% are singletons.

This TCR derives from a young man in good health. Sequenced: memory CD4+ T cells sorted from blood. Sample subset: CD45RA-negative fraction. The chain couples TRBV27 to TRBJ1-5, with D tentatively TRBD1 (6 bases). The CDR3 bases are TGTGCCAGCAGTCCCTCCAGGGGTTATAGCAATCAGCCCCAGCATTTT. It is translated as CASSPSRGYSNQPQHF.